This record looks at one T cell receptor (beta chain) sequence and its context. This sample is part of a study of technical replicates of blood from several donors. The germline CDR1 and CDR2 sequences are LNHDA and SQIVND (reference sequence). This CDR3 is 12 amino acids long. J was trimmed by 12 bases and V by 6 bases; bases with no gene match: 6. Sequencing used immunoSEQ multiplex PCR; TCRdb keeps in-frame clones, though not all of them. The sample includes some 82,000 clones, 85% to 95% of them seen just once. This TCR was recovered from a human donor in good health. Sequencing used T cells isolated from PBMCs. The chain employs TRBV19 and TRBJ2-1, with 9 nucleotides matching TRBD2. In nucleotides, the CDR3 is TGTGCCAGTAGCGCTAGCGGGACATCGCAGTTCTTC. It translates to CASSASGTSQFF.